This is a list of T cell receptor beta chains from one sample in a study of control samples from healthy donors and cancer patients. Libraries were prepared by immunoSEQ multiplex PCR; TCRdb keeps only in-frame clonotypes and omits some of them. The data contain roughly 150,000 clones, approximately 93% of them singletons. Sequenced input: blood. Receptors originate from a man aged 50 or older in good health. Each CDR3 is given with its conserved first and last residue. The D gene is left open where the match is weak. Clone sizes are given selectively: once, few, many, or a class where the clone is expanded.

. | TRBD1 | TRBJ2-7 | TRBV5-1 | CASSLGGGGPASSYEQYF | TGCGCCAGCAGCTTGGGAGGGGGCGGGCCGGCTAGCTCCTACGAGCAGTACTTC
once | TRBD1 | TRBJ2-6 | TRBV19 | CASRPNRGLPGANVLTF | TGTGCCAGTAGACCAAACAGGGGCCTCCCTGGGGCCAACGTCCTGACTTTC
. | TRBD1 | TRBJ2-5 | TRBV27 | CASSLQGAEETQYF | TGTGCCAGCAGTTTACAGGGGGCTGAAGAGACCCAGTACTTC
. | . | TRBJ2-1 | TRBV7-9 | CASSFDLEQFF | TGTGCCAGCAGCTTCGACTTGGAGCAGTTCTTC
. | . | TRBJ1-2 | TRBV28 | CASSPSGGGGYTF | TGTGCCAGCAGTCCTTCCGGGGGAGGTGGCTACACCTTC
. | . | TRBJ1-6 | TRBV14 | CASSQGTTGGNSPLHF | TGTGCCAGCAGCCAAGGGACAACCGGGGGTAATTCACCCCTCCACTTT
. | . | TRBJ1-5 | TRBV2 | CASSPGAPGQPQHF | TGTGCCAGCAGTCCGGGCGCCCCGGGGCAGCCCCAGCATTTT
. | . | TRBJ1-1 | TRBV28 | CASSSESASNTEAFF | TGTGCCAGCAGTTCTGAGAGCGCGTCGAACACTGAAGCTTTCTTT
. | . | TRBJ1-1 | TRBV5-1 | CASSSPTQPEAFF | TGCGCCAGCAGCTCACCCACCCAACCTGAAGCTTTCTTT
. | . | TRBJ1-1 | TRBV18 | CASSPLSPELNTEAFF | TGTGCCAGCTCACCCTTAAGCCCGGAATTGAACACTGAAGCTTTCTTT
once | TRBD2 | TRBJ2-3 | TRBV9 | CASSVGGSGRDTQYF | TGTGCCAGCAGCGTAGGAGGTAGCGGGAGAGATACGCAGTATTTT
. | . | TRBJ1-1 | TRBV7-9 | CASSLGWGGTEAFF | TGTGCCAGCAGCCTCGGGTGGGGAGGCACTGAAGCTTTCTTT
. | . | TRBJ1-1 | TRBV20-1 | CSASKQPNTEAFF | TGCAGTGCTAGTAAACAGCCCAACACTGAAGCTTTCTTT
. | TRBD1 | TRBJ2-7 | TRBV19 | CASSTGQGATKYEQYF | TGTGCCAGTAGTACAGGACAGGGGGCAACCAAATACGAGCAGTACTTC
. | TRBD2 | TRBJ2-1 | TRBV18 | CASSGLAGSYNEQFF | TGTGCCAGCTCAGGACTAGCGGGATCCTACAATGAGCAGTTCTTC
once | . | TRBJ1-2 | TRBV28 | CASSSRRYGYTF | TGTGCCAGCAGTTCCCGACGCTATGGCTACACCTTC
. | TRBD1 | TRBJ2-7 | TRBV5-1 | CASSRGQVYEQYF | TGCGCCAGCAGCCGGGGACAGGTCTACGAGCAGTACTTC
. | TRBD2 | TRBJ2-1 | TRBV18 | CASSISGMPRRNEQFF | TGTGCCAGCTCAATCAGCGGGATGCCGCGACGGAATGAGCAGTTCTTC
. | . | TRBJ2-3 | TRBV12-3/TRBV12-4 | CASHRESRDTQYF | TGTGCCAGCCACCGGGAGTCCAGAGATACGCAGTATTTT
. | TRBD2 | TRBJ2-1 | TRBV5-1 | CASSSHTSGRANEQFF | TGCGCCAGCAGCTCCCATACTAGCGGGAGGGCCAATGAGCAGTTCTTC